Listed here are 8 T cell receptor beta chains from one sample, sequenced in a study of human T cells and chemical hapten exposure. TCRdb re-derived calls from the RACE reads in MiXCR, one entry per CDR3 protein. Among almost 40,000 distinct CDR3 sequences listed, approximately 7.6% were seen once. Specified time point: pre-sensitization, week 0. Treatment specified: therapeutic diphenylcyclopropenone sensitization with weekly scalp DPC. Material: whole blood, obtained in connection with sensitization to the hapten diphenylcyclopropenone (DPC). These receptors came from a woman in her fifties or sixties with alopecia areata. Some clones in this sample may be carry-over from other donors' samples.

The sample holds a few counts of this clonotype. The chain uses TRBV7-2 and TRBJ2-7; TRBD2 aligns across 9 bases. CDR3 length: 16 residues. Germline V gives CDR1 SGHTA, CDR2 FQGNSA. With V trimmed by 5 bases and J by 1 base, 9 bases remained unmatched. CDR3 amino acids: CASSPRSGRSSYEQYF. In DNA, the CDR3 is TGTGCCAGCAGCCCCAGGAGCGGGAGGTCTTCCTACGAGCAGTACTTC.

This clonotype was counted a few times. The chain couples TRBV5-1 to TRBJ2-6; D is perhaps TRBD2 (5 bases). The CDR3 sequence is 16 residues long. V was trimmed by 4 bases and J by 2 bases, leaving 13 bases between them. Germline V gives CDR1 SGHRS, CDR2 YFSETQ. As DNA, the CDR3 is TGCGCCAGCAGCCCCGGACTCCGCCCTGGGGCCAACGTCCTGACTTTC. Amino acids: CASSPGLRPGANVLTF. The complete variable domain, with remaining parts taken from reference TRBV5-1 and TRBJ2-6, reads KAGVTQTPRYLIKTRGQQVTLSCSPISGHRSVSWYQQTPGQGLQFLFEYFSETQRNKGNFPGRFSGRQFSNSRSEMNVSTLELGDSALYLCASSPGLRPGANVLTFGAGSRLTVL.

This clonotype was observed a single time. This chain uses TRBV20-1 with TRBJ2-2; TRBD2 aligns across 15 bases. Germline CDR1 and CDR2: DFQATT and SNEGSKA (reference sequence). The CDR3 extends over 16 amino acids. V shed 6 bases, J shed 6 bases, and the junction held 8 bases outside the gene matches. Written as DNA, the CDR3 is TGCAGTGCAAAAGGGACTAGCGGGAGGTTCGCCGGGGAGCTGTTTTTT. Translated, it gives CSAKGTSGRFAGELFF.

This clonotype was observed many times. CDR3 bases: TGTGCCAGCTCACCGGACAAACAGGGGACCTACGAGCAGTACTTC. The encoded protein is CASSPDKQGTYEQYF. The V and J genes are TRBV18 and TRBJ2-7; 7 nucleotides match TRBD1. This CDR3 has 15 amino acids. The V segment lost 3 bases and the J segment 2 bases; nucleotides outside the gene matches: 7. Germline V gene data show CDR1 as KGHSH and CDR2 as LQKENI. Full variable domain (missing parts from reference TRBV18 and TRBJ2-7): NAGVMQNPRHLVRRRGQEARLRCSPMKGHSHVYWYRQLPEEGLKFMVYLQKENIIDESGMPKERFSAEFPKEGPSILRIQQVVRGDSAAYFCASSPDKQGTYEQYFGPGTRLTVT.

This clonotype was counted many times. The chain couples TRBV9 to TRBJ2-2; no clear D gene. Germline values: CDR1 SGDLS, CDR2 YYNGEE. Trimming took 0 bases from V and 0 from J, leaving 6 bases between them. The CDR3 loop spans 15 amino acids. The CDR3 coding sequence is TGTGCCAGCAGCGTAGCACAGTCGAACACCGGGGAGCTGTTTTTT. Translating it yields CASSVAQSNTGELFF.

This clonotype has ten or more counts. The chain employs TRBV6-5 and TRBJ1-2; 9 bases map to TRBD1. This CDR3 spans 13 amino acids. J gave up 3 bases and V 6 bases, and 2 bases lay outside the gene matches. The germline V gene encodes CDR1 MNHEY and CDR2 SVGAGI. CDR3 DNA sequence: TGTGCCAGCAGCAACAGGGGGCACTATGGCTACACCTTC. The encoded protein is CASSNRGHYGYTF.

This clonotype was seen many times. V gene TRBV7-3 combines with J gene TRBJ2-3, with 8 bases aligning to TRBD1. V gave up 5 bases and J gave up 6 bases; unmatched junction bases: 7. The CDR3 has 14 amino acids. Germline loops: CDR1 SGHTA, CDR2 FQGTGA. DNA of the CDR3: TGTGCCAGCAGCCAGGGGGCTGGAAGGGATACGCAGTATTTT. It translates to CASSQGAGRDTQYF. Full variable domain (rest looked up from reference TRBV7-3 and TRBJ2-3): GAGVSQTPSNKVTEKGKYVELRCDPISGHTALYWYRQSLGQGPEFLIYFQGTGAADDSGLPNDRFFAVRPEGSVSTLKIQRTERGDSAVYLCASSQGAGRDTQYFGPGTRLTVL.

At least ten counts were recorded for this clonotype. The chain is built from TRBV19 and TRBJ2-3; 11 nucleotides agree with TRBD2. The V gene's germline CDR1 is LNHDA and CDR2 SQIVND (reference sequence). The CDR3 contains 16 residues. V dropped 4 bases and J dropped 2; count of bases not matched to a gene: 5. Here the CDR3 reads CASSTPGLAVTDTQYF. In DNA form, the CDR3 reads TGTGCCAGTAGTACCCCGGGACTAGCGGTCACAGATACGCAGTATTTT.